The 29 T cell receptor beta chains in this list originate from one sample, sequenced in a study of blood T cell repertoires in COVID-19. The data were produced by immunoSEQ multiplex PCR, yet TCRdb's version contains in-frame clones alone and is incomplete. Here the sample spans 120,000 to 150,000 clones, 60% to 80% being singletons. The sample comprised peripheral blood. These receptors came from a man in his fifties with active or convalescent COVID-19.

This chain connects TRBV5-4 to TRBJ2-3, with D possibly being TRBD1 (6 bases). From germline, CDR1 is SGHNT and CDR2 YYREEE (reference sequence). This CDR3 has 16 residues. Trimming stripped 4 bases from V and 0 bases from J, with 15 bases between. CDR3 coding DNA: TGTGCCAGCAGCCCAAGCCCCAGGGGAAGCACAGATACGCAGTATTTT. Its translation: CASSPSPRGSTDTQYF. Filled out from reference TRBV5-4 and TRBJ2-3, the complete variable domain reads ETGVTQSPTHLIKTRGQQVTLRCSSQSGHNTVSWYQQALGQGPQFIFQYYREEENGRGNFPPRFSGLQFPNYSSELNVNALELDDSALYLCASSPSPRGSTDTQYFGPGTRLTVL.

This clone was counted only a few times. This chain links TRBV28 with TRBJ2-2, with 8 bases matching TRBD2. This CDR3 spans 16 amino acids. J lost 7 bases, V lost 6 bases, and 13 bases had no gene match. Germline V gene lookup returns CDR1 MDHEN and CDR2 SYDVKM. The CDR3 protein is CASRQSGSVRGGELFF. As DNA, the CDR3 is TGTGCCAGCAGGCAAAGCGGGAGCGTGCGCGGCGGGGAGCTGTTTTTT.

This clone was counted between two and nine times. This chain joins TRBV11-2 and TRBJ1-5; D remains ambiguous. Trimming cost V 5 bases and J 3 bases, with 5 bases left between them. CDR1 is SGHAT and CDR2 is FQNNGV in the germline V gene. The CDR3 sequence is 12 residues long. As DNA, the CDR3 is TGTGCCAGCAGCACTAACAATCAGCCCCAGCATTTT. Translating gives CASSTNNQPQHF. The full variable domain, with the rest looked up from reference TRBV11-2 and TRBJ1-5, is EAGVAQSPRYKIIEKRQSVAFWCNPISGHATLYWYQQILGQGPKLLIQFQNNGVVDDSQLPKDRFSAERLKGVDSTLKIQPAKLEDSAVYLCASSTNNQPQHFGDGTRLSIL.

The V gene is TRBV19, the J gene TRBJ2-2, with D tentatively TRBD1 (7 bases). Germline V lookup: CDR1 LNHDA, CDR2 SQIVND (reference sequence). V was trimmed by 5 bases and J by 7 bases, leaving 14 bases between them. The CDR3 covers 14 residues. Here the CDR3 reads CASSPRRGVGELFF. The CDR3 region has the DNA TGTGCCAGTAGTCCCCGCAGGGGGGTCGGGGAGCTGTTTTTT. Based on the CDR3 plus reference TRBV19 and TRBJ2-2, the full variable domain is DGGITQSPKYLFRKEGQNVTLSCEQNLNHDAMYWYRQDPGQGLRLIYYSQIVNDFQKGDIAEGYSVSREKKESFPLTVTSAQKNPTAFYLCASSPRRGVGELFFGEGSRLTVL.

A single count supports this clone. The gene calls are TRBV19 and TRBJ2-7, with 10 bases aligning to TRBD1. The germline V gene encodes CDR1 LNHDA and CDR2 SQIVND (reference sequence). The CDR3 has 15 amino acids. The V gene end was trimmed by 5 bases and the J gene end by 0 bases; junction bases not matched to a gene: 4. CDR3 region: CASSPRTGGSYEQYF. The DNA for the CDR3 is TGTGCCAGTAGTCCCCGGACAGGGGGCTCCTACGAGCAGTACTTC.

The chain uses TRBV27 and TRBJ1-5; a possible D gene is TRBD1 (5 bases). Germline V gene sequence: CDR1 MNHEY, CDR2 SMNVEV (reference sequence). Trimming removed 0 bases from V and 2 bases from J, with 11 bases in between. This CDR3 is built from 16 residues. DNA for the CDR3: TGTGCCAGCAGTTTATCAGGGGCAGGGCGCAATCAGCCCCAGCATTTT. Residues: CASSLSGAGRNQPQHF.

This chain connects TRBV6-5 to TRBJ1-1; no definite D call. The V gene lost 0 bases and the J gene lost 0 bases, with 8 bases spanning the gap. Looked up from germline, CDR1 is MNHEY and CDR2 is SVGAGI. The CDR3 has 15 amino acids. The CDR3 is CASSYSWSVNTEAFF. In DNA, the CDR3 is TGTGCCAGCAGTTACTCGTGGTCAGTGAACACTGAAGCTTTCTTT.

With regard to this clone: This sample includes further DNA sequences coding for the same CDR3. The chain combines TRBV3-1 (or the pseudogene TRBV3-2) with TRBJ2-7; no reliable D call. V was shortened by 1 base and J by 1 base, with 8 bases between the two germline ends. CDR1 LGHDT and CDR2 YNNKEL come from the germline V gene (reference sequence). The CDR3 covers 14 residues. The CDR3 bases are TGTGCCAGCAGCCAAGTGGGCGAGTCCTACGAGCAGTACTTC. Amino acids: CASSQVGESYEQYF.

V is TRBV7-8 and J is TRBJ2-7; D call uncertain. Trimming took off 6 bases at V and 0 bases at J, with 15 bases between the two ends. This CDR3 is 15 amino acids long. CDR1 is SGHVS, CDR2 FQNEAQ, per germline. CDR3 loop: CASSSTRVGSYEQYF. The CDR3 DNA reads TGTGCCAGCAGTTCGACTCGGGTGGGCTCCTACGAGCAGTACTTC.

The chain combines TRBV28 with TRBJ2-5; 7 bases match TRBD1. There are 13 residues in the CDR3. V dropped 6 bases and J dropped 4; count of bases not matched to a gene: 5. From germline, CDR1 is MDHEN and CDR2 SYDVKM. The CDR3 region has the DNA TGTGCCAGCAGGAGACAGGGCCCAGAGACCCAGTACTTC. Amino acids: CASRRQGPETQYF.

The rearrangement joins TRBV7-9 to TRBJ2-5; D is possibly TRBD2 (6 bases). CDR3 length: 14 amino acids. CDR1 and CDR2 (germline): SEHNR, FQNEAQ (reference sequence). V lost 5 bases and J lost 2, with 12 bases in between. CDR3 region: CASSPRRGQETQYF. As DNA, the CDR3 is TGTGCCAGCAGCCCGCGGCGGGGTCAAGAGACCCAGTACTTC.

The chain carries TRBV4-1 and TRBJ2-7, with 8 bases matching TRBD2. The germline CDR1 and CDR2 sequences are MGHRA and YSYEKL. The V gene end was trimmed by 1 base and the J gene end by 4 bases; junction bases not matched to a gene: 6. This CDR3 contains 15 residues. CDR3 in DNA: TGCGCCAGCAGCCAAGCGGGGGGGCTGGGATACGAGCAGTACTTC. Translation gives CASSQAGGLGYEQYF.

Only one count was recorded for this clone. The chain is built from TRBV13 and TRBJ2-2, with 7 nucleotides matching TRBD2. The CDR3 sequence is 14 residues long. Germline V gene data show CDR1 as PRHDT and CDR2 as FYEKMQ (reference sequence). Trimming removed 4 bases from V and 4 bases from J; junction bases left unmatched: 3. For the CDR3, the DNA is TGTGCCAGCAGCTCAACGGGGGGCACCGGGGAGCTGTTTTTT. This translates into CASSSTGGTGELFF.

This clone occurred a few times. V gene TRBV5-4 combines with J gene TRBJ1-1; tentative D call: TRBD1 (6 bases). Germline V lookup: CDR1 SGHNT, CDR2 YYREEE (reference sequence). V lost 0 bases to trimming and J lost 0 bases, with 9 bases between them. The CDR3 has 15 amino acids. CDR3 nucleotides: TGTGCCAGCAGCTTGGGGACAGCCTTGAACACTGAAGCTTTCTTT. It specifies CASSLGTALNTEAFF.

The rearrangement links TRBV27 to TRBJ2-7; a weak D match, TRBD2 (5 bases). The CDR3 has 12 residues. Trimming shortened V by 2 bases and J by 4 bases, and 6 bases separated the two germline ends. Germline-derived CDR1 and CDR2 are MNHEY and SMNVEV (reference sequence). For the CDR3, the DNA is TGTGCCAGCAGTTTAGAGGGATACGAGCAGTACTTC. Its protein is CASSLEGYEQYF.

V and J are TRBV27 and TRBJ1-1; weak D call: TRBD1 (5 bases). Trimming cost V 5 bases and J 0 bases, with 10 bases left between them. Germline CDR1 and CDR2: MNHEY and SMNVEV (reference sequence). CDR3 length: 14 residues. Here the CDR3 reads CASSAGLLNTEAFF. In DNA, the CDR3 is TGTGCCAGCAGTGCGGGACTCCTGAACACTGAAGCTTTCTTT.

This chain uses TRBV3-1 (or the pseudogene TRBV3-2) with TRBJ2-7; D remains ambiguous. The CDR3 is 13 residues long. V was trimmed by 1 base and J by 7 bases, leaving 11 bases between them. Germline V lookup: CDR1 LGHDT, CDR2 YNNKEL (reference sequence). The CDR3 protein is CASSQGLFPEQYF. CDR3 bases: TGTGCCAGCAGCCAAGGACTTTTTCCGGAGCAGTACTTC.

The chain combines TRBV5-1 with TRBJ2-7; a weak D match, TRBD1 (6 bases). The V end lost 6 bases, the J end lost 3 bases, and 10 bases lay between the germline ends. CDR1 is SGHRS and CDR2 is YFSETQ in the germline V gene. The CDR3 is 12 amino acids. CDR3 sequence (DNA): TGCGCCAGCACCGACAGGAACTACGAGCAGTACTTC. Translating it yields CASTDRNYEQYF. Full variable domain (rest looked up from reference TRBV5-1 and TRBJ2-7): KAGVTQTPRYLIKTRGQQVTLSCSPISGHRSVSWYQQTPGQGLQFLFEYFSETQRNKGNFPGRFSGRQFSNSRSEMNVSTLELGDSALYLCASTDRNYEQYFGPGTRLTVT.

The chain links TRBV24-1 to TRBJ2-7, with D possibly matching TRBD1 (6 bases). Germline V CDR1 and CDR2: KGHDR, SFDVKD. The V and J ends lost 10 bases and 4 bases respectively, with 16 bases between them. The CDR3 loop spans 13 amino acids. The CDR3 DNA sequence: TGTGCCACAGGGACACCGGATCGGTACGAGCAGTACTTC. Translating it yields CATGTPDRYEQYF.

This chain connects TRBV9 to TRBJ1-5; 12 bases fit TRBD1. This CDR3 comprises 15 residues. CDR1 and CDR2 (germline): SGDLS, YYNGEE. V lost 3 bases and J lost 7; bases outside the gene matches: 5. The CDR3 nucleotides read TGTGCCAGCAGCGCCGGGACAGGGGGCCGGCAGCCCCAGCATTTT. Translating gives CASSAGTGGRQPQHF.

This clone occurred a few times. V usage is TRBV27 and J usage is TRBJ1-2; D is perhaps TRBD1 (5 bases). The V and J ends lost 7 bases and 4 bases respectively, with 19 bases between them. The CDR3 loop spans 15 amino acids. The germline gives CDR1 MNHEY, CDR2 SMNVEV (reference sequence). The CDR3 coding sequence is TGTGCCAGCAAGCTAGGGCAGGGAGGATTCTATGGCTACACCTTC. Translation gives CASKLGQGGFYGYTF.

The genes are TRBV14 and TRBJ2-3; possibly TRBD1 for D (5 bases). In germline, CDR1 is SGHDN, CDR2 FVKESK. This CDR3 comprises 14 residues. V lost 4 bases, J lost 6 bases, and 14 bases lay in between. The CDR3 loop is CASSRRQLGDTQYF. DNA of the CDR3: TGTGCCAGCAGCCGACGACAGCTCGGGGATACGCAGTATTTT.

V usage is TRBV3-1 (or the pseudogene TRBV3-2) and J usage is TRBJ1-4; 9 bases match TRBD1. This CDR3 region has 15 residues. V lost 1 base, J lost 8 bases, and 5 bases stayed unmatched. The V gene's germline CDR1 is LGHDT and CDR2 YNNKEL (reference sequence). The CDR3 DNA reads TGTGCCAGCAGCCAAGGACAGGGGGGCGTGGAAAAACTGTTTTTT. It specifies CASSQGQGGVEKLFF.

The chain has TRBV27 and TRBJ2-5; 8 bases are a match to TRBD2. The CDR3 contains 16 residues. V dropped 1 base and J dropped 5; count of bases not matched to a gene: 9. The V gene's germline CDR1 is MNHEY and CDR2 SMNVEV (reference sequence). CDR3 protein: CASSLLTGGPSETQYF. For the CDR3, the DNA is TGTGCCAGCAGTTTATTGACGGGAGGGCCGAGTGAGACCCAGTACTTC.

The chain joins TRBV7-3 to TRBJ2-2; TRBD2 matches at 9 bases. V was pared by 5 bases and J by 3 bases, with 7 bases of the junction left unmatched. Germline CDR1 is SGHTA and CDR2 is FQGTGA. This CDR3 comprises 16 residues. CDR3 coding DNA: TGTGCCAGCAGCCCAGTGGCGGGAGGGTACACCGGGGAGCTGTTTTTT. Amino acids: CASSPVAGGYTGELFF. The complete variable domain, with remaining parts taken from reference TRBV7-3 and TRBJ2-2, reads GAGVSQTPSNKVTEKGKYVELRCDPISGHTALYWYRQSLGQGPEFLIYFQGTGAADDSGLPNDRFFAVRPEGSVSTLKIQRTERGDSAVYLCASSPVAGGYTGELFFGEGSRLTVL.

The genes are TRBV7-3 and TRBJ2-3; TRBD2 aligns across 10 bases. V lost 4 bases, J lost 1 base, and 8 bases stayed unmatched. From germline, CDR1 is SGHTA and CDR2 FQGTGA. The CDR3 has 17 residues. CDR3 DNA sequence: TGTGCCAGCAGCTATCTAGGGGGGACTAGCGGCACAGATACGCAGTATTTT. Encoded protein: CASSYLGGTSGTDTQYF. Full variable domain (outside the CDR3, taken from reference TRBV7-3 and TRBJ2-3): GAGVSQTPSNKVTEKGKYVELRCDPISGHTALYWYRQSLGQGPEFLIYFQGTGAADDSGLPNDRFFAVRPEGSVSTLKIQRTERGDSAVYLCASSYLGGTSGTDTQYFGPGTRLTVL.

The rearrangement uses TRBV18 and TRBJ1-3, with TRBD1 matching 12 bases. The ends lost 3 bases at V and 2 bases at J; junction bases unmatched: 8. Germline V gives CDR1 KGHSH, CDR2 LQKENI. The CDR3 is made up of 18 amino acids. CDR3 sequence: CASSPTGTGGAPGNTIYF. The CDR3 DNA reads as TGTGCCAGCTCACCTACCGGGACAGGGGGCGCCCCTGGAAACACCATATATTTT.

This clone was seen only a few times. The chain uses TRBV5-1 and TRBJ1-1; D is possibly TRBD1 (5 bases). V lost 0 bases and J 4 bases, leaving 16 bases between the germline ends. The CDR3 has 16 amino acids. Germline-derived CDR1 and CDR2 are SGHRS and YFSETQ. The CDR3 sequence is CASSLVAGLGVTEAFF. The CDR3 region has the DNA TGCGCCAGCAGCTTGGTGGCAGGGTTGGGTGTCACTGAAGCTTTCTTT.

This clone was found a few times. The chain has TRBV19 and TRBJ2-1, with 14 bases aligning to TRBD2. J was trimmed by 6 bases and V by 5 bases; bases with no gene match: 3. In germline, CDR1 is LNHDA, CDR2 SQIVND (reference sequence). The CDR3 has 15 amino acids. This chain's CDR3 is CASSWGTSGSNEQFF. As DNA, the CDR3 is TGTGCCAGTAGTTGGGGGACTAGCGGGAGCAATGAGCAGTTCTTC.